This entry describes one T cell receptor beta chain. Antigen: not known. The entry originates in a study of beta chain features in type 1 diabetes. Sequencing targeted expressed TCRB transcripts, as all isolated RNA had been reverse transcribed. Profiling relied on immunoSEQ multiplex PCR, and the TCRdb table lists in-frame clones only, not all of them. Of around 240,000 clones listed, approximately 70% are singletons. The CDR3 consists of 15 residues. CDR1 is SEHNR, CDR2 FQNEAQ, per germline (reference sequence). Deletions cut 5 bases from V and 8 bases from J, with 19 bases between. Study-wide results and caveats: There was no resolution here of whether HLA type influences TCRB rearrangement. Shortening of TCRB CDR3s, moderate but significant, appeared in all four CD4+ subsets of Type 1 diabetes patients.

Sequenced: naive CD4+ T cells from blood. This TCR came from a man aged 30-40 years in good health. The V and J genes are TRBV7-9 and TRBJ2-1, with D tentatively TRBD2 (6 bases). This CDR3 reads CASSPRPRGEDEQFF. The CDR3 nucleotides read TGTGCCAGCAGCCCAAGACCGAGAGGGGAGGATGAGCAGTTCTTC. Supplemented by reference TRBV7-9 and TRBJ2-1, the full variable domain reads DTGVSQNPRHKITKRGQNVTFRCDPISEHNRLYWYRQTLGQGPEFLTYFQNEAQLEKSRLLSDRFSAERPKGSFSTLEIQRTEQGDSAMYLCASSPRPRGEDEQFFGPGTRLTVL.